The sequence of this T cell receptor (beta chain) was determined in a study of shared clonotypes between healthy human individuals. Original processing notes: With immunoSEQ giving junction-only sequences and no quality scores, filtering differed. The data were produced by immunoSEQ multiplex PCR, yet TCRdb's version contains in-frame clones alone and is incomplete. The V and J calls and clone size come from that table; D and trimming were worked out from the DNA. The data contain 2.3 million or so clones, approximately 95% of them singletons. V gave up 5 bases and J gave up 5 bases; unmatched junction bases: 8. The CDR3 runs to 14 residues. Per germline, CDR1 SGHTA and CDR2 FQGNSA.

The TCR sequence derives from a man aged 18 to 35 in good health. Some clones in this sample may be carry-over from other donors' samples. The chain links TRBV7-2 to TRBJ2-5, with 7 bases fitting TRBD2. Source material: naive CD4+ T cells from PBMCs. Subset here: CD45RA+ positively selected. DNA for the CDR3: TGTGCCAGCAGCCGAGTGCTTAGCGGGGAGACCCAGTACTTC. Translated, it gives CASSRVLSGETQYF.